The TCR beta chain under discussion was sequenced for a study of blood T cell repertoires in COVID-19 (dated by TCRdb to the early 2020s). About the full investigation: Samples covering the acute and convalescent phases of COVID-19 were provided by collaborators in the United States, Italy and Spain. Nearly every sample came with metadata listing a de-identified subject ID, COVID-19 status, age in years and sex. The repertoires were released in a freely available public database meant as a resource for research on the immune response to SARS-CoV-2. Subjects who had been exposed to COVID-19, were actively infected with it, or had recovered from it provided the deeply sampled blood TCRbeta repertoires that made up the dataset. Where HLA class I and class II types were available, the types were taken from metadata supplied by the sample provider, not from assay-based typing. Samples were obtained from the ongoing ImmuneRACE study (first 160 participants) and from over 1,000 subjects provided by 6 global collaborators. The material from the prospective study consisted of cDNA or gDNA derived from T cells, B-cell-depleted T cells, or PBMCs. Broader findings and caveats from the paper: The amount of clinical and demographic metadata varied by source and participant and was provided uncurated.

Points on this clone: Which antigen it targets is not known. No much larger clonotype is one base removed from it; base qualities were not supplied.

Taken from cysteine to phenylalanine, the CDR3 has 16 residues. CDR3 DNA only is kept here, 48 bases in frame from base 1. Ends trimmed: V by 0 bases, J by 0 bases; bases unmatched to a gene: 2. Taken from the germline V gene (reference sequence), the CDR1 and CDR2 loops are LGHDT and YNNKEL. One collaborating source in Seattle enrolled patients during active infection and followed them longitudinally through the course of disease. Whole blood was collected in K2EDTA tubes by collaborating institutions according to the institutions' own protocols. For TCRbeta analysis, collaborators shipped samples in one of three forms: frozen whole blood, isolated PBMCs, or DNA extracted from either of those sample types. TCRbeta CDR3 regions were amplified from genomic DNA by means of the immunoSEQ Assay, a bias-controlled multiplex PCR. As for the authors' bioinformatics: The number of nucleated cells in each sample was estimated from the amplification of reference gene primers within the assay. To quantify the absolute abundance of each unique TCRbeta CDR3 rearrangement, sequence reads were collapsed and filtered. For each sample, productive Simpson clonality was calculated as the square root of Simpson's diversity index over productive rearrangements. In its TCRdb copy, this immuneACCESS table keeps in-frame sequences only and misses some clones. Where compared with another copy, unresolved V genes explain less than half of these, and the others have no known cause. The D gene and trimming were derived from the DNA, and the V and J assignments and clone size from that table. For this sample there are about 270,000 clones; 70% to 90% appear just once. The ten largest clones capture approximately 12% of the sample.

This TCR derives from a woman between 25 and 40 years old with COVID-19, enrolled during active disease. The V and J segments used are TRBV3-1 (or the pseudogene TRBV3-2) and TRBJ2-5, with TRBD1 identical over 9 junction bases. The sequencing sample was made of peripheral blood. The DNA reads as follows: TGTGCCAGCAGCCAAGATGGGACAGGGTACCAAGAGACCCAGTACTTC. Translated, it gives CASSQDGTGYQETQYF.